This record concerns one T cell receptor (beta chain) sequence. Its target is unknown. With V trimmed by 4 bases and J by 1 base, 7 bases remained unmatched. The CDR3 spans 15 residues. The germline gives CDR1 SGHRS, CDR2 YFSETQ. The sample is drawn from a study of shared clonotypes between healthy human individuals. Samples underwent the assay at deep level. Sequenced by immunoSEQ multiplex PCR; TCRdb stores in-frame clones only, minus some. The table lists approximately 2.3 million clones, over 85% of them singletons. General study results and limits: Compared with memory subsets, naive subsets generally had larger estimated richness.

This sequence joins TRBV5-1 and TRBJ2-5, with 7 bases that match TRBD1. This sequence originates from a man between 18 and 35 years old in good health. Some clones in this sample may be carry-over from other donors' samples. The sequenced material came from naive CD4+ T cells from PBMCs. Stated subset: CD45RA+ positively selected. CDR3 in amino acids: CASSTGTVIQETQYF. The CDR3 bases are TGCGCCAGCAGCACCGGGACAGTTATCCAAGAGACCCAGTACTTC.